This section outlines one T cell receptor beta chain sequence together with its context. Its antigen remains undetermined. Base qualities were left out, and no much larger clone turns up one base away. The collaborating institutions used their own protocols to collect whole blood in K2EDTA tubes. For TCRbeta analysis, collaborator samples were shipped as frozen whole blood, as isolated PBMCs, or as DNA extracted from either sample type. TCRbeta CDR3 regions were amplified from genomic DNA by means of the immunoSEQ Assay, a bias-controlled multiplex PCR. As for the authors' bioinformatics: Within the assay, amplification of reference gene primers was used to estimate how many nucleated cells each sample contained. Sequence reads were collapsed and filtered to measure the absolute abundance of every unique TCRbeta CDR3 rearrangement. Productive Simpson clonality was computed per sample as the square root of Simpson's diversity index over productive rearrangements. TCRdb's version of the immuneACCESS table is confined to in-frame rearrangements and falls short of the full clone set. An unresolved V gene accounts for under half of the shortfall where checked; the remainder is of unknown origin. That table gives V, J and clone size, and the DNA gave D and trimming. In all, the sample holds roughly 230,000 clones, and 80% to 90% of those were seen once. Roughly 7.8% of the sample lies in the top ten.

Via the germline V gene, CDR1 is ENHRY and CDR2 SYGVKD. From the cysteine through the phenylalanine, the CDR3 covers 13 amino acids. Only the CDR3 portion is preserved as DNA: 39 bases, with reading frame beginning at the first base. V is trimmed back by 6 bases and J by 5 bases, and the junction contains 4 bases that no gene match accounts for. The sample originates from a study of blood T cell repertoires in COVID-19 (dated by TCRdb to the early 2020s). Some background on the complete study: Collaborator samples came from the United States, Italy and Spain and covered acute and convalescent phases of COVID-19. The prospective study material was composed of cDNA or gDNA derived from T cells, B-cell-depleted T cells, or PBMCs. Subjects who had been exposed to COVID-19, were actively infected with it, or had recovered from it provided the deeply sampled blood TCRbeta repertoires that made up the dataset. A freely available public database, intended as a resource for researchers studying the immune response to SARS-CoV-2, is where the repertoires were released. Samples came from the ongoing ImmuneRACE study (first 160 participants) plus 1,254 subjects from 6 global collaborators. Sample metadata almost always included a de-identified subject ID, COVID-19 status, age in years and sex. HLA class I and class II types, where available, came from metadata supplied by the sample provider rather than from assay-based typing.

Broader findings and caveats from the paper: The quantity of clinical and demographic metadata differed by source and by participant and was supplied without curation.

The source is a man aged 35 to 55 with active or convalescent COVID-19. The rearranged chain carries TRBV10-3 and TRBJ1-1; the junction holds 9 bases that match TRBD1. Sequenced material: peripheral blood. The CDR3 reads CAIRGDRETEAFF. Read as DNA, the sequence is TGTGCCATCAGGGGGGACAGGGAGACTGAAGCTTTCTTT.